This entry lists 27 T cell receptor beta chains sequenced from one sample in a study of T-cell reconstitution after alpha-beta-depleted transplantation in children. Preparation of the TCRbeta library was carried out with unique molecular identifiers. TCRdb fed the PCR reads into MiXCR, producing one record per CDR3 protein. The sample includes fewer than 550,000 distinct CDR3 sequences, roughly 11% of them seen just once. The material sequenced was PBMCs, mostly from graft donor cells, taken 180 days after TCRalphabeta/CD19-depleted stem cell transplant. These receptors were collected from a female patient aged 2-9 years who had a stem cell transplant for aplastic anemia, so the T cells may come from the graft donor.

This clonotype has a handful of counts. This chain uses TRBV5-1 with TRBJ2-7, with 7 bases lining up with TRBD2. Germline V lookup: CDR1 SGHRS, CDR2 YFSETQ. The ends lost 0 bases at V and 3 bases at J; junction bases unmatched: 6. The CDR3 runs to 15 residues. The CDR3 DNA sequence: TGCGCCAGCAGCTTGGCCATAGGACTAGGCTACGAGCAGTACTTC. It codes for CASSLAIGLGYEQYF.

This clonotype was detected only a few times. V usage is TRBV20-1 and J usage is TRBJ1-2; 9 positions match TRBD1. V shed 6 bases, J shed 6 bases, and the junction held 5 bases outside the gene matches. CDR3 length: 12 residues. Germline CDR1 DFQATT, CDR2 SNEGSKA (reference sequence). CDR3 nucleotides: TGCAGTGCCTCCGACAGGGGGAATGGCTACACCTTC. This translates into CSASDRGNGYTF.

This clonotype was counted at least ten times. The chain combines TRBV28 with TRBJ2-7, with D perhaps matching TRBD1 or TRBD2 (5 bases each). Per the germline V gene, CDR1 is MDHEN and CDR2 is SYDVKM. The CDR3 covers 12 residues. The germline V and J ends were trimmed by 6 bases and 4 bases, with 10 bases remaining between them. This chain's CDR3 is CASRGDIYEQYF. CDR3 bases: TGTGCCAGCAGGGGGGATATATACGAGCAGTACTTC.

This chain connects TRBV5-5 to TRBJ2-7; 8 bases fit TRBD2. Trimming took 2 bases from V and 0 from J; bases not matched to a gene: 7. The CDR3 sequence is 16 residues long. Per the germline V gene, CDR1 is SGHKS and CDR2 is YYEKEE (reference sequence). CDR3 in amino acids: CASSLAGEGYSYEQYV. CDR3 DNA sequence: TGTGCCAGCAGCTTAGCGGGAGAGGGTTACTCCTACGAGCAGTACGTC.

This chain links TRBV18 with TRBJ1-1, with D perhaps TRBD1 (5 bases). CDR1 is KGHSH, CDR2 LQKENI, per germline. The CDR3 contains 15 residues. Trimming left V 2 bases short and J 1 base short, with 11 bases between. The CDR3 nucleotides are TGTGCCAGCTCACCATTACCGGACAAGAACACTGAAGCTTTCTTT. It codes for CASSPLPDKNTEAFF.

This clonotype was counted a few times. J is TRBJ2-7 and V is TRBV29-1, with D perhaps TRBD2 (5 bases). The germline gives CDR1 SQVTM, CDR2 ANQGSEA. CDR3 size: 12 residues. The V and J ends lost 1 base and 3 bases respectively, with 7 bases between them. The CDR3 DNA is TGCAGCGTTGAAGGGACTTTCTACGAGCAGTACTTC. It codes for CSVEGTFYEQYF.

This clonotype was seen more than once but under ten times. The chain has TRBV12-3 or TRBV12-4 and TRBJ2-2, with D uncertain. Trimming took off 5 bases at V and 5 bases at J, with 15 bases between the two ends. CDR3 length equals 15 residues. The CDR3 region is CASSPGWRRTGELFF. CDR3 sequence (DNA): TGTGCCAGCAGTCCGGGCTGGCGACGAACCGGGGAGCTGTTTTTT.

This clonotype has only a few counts. CDR3 residues: CATSRDLYEGPNYGYTF. CDR3 DNA: TGTGCCACCAGCAGAGATCTCTATGAGGGTCCTAACTATGGCTACACCTTC. This chain joins TRBV15 and TRBJ1-2; no firm D call. The V and J ends lost 0 bases and 0 bases respectively, with 14 bases between them. Germline CDR1 is LNHNV and CDR2 is YYDKDF (reference sequence). CDR3 length: 17 amino acids.

In this sample, this clonotype turned up a few times. V usage is TRBV28 and J usage is TRBJ2-2; no firm D call. CDR1 and CDR2 from the germline V gene are MDHEN and SYDVKM. The V and J ends lost 5 bases and 4 bases respectively, with 11 bases between them. This CDR3 is built from 14 residues. The CDR3 sequence: CASSAPVLTGELFF. CDR3 DNA: TGTGCCAGCAGTGCACCTGTCCTCACCGGGGAGCTGTTTTTT.

This clonotype was detected only a few times. The chain combines TRBV28 with TRBJ2-3; TRBD1 agrees at 9 bases. The germline gives CDR1 MDHEN, CDR2 SYDVKM. Losses at the gene ends were 5 bases for V and 6 bases for J; bases not matched to a gene: 9. CDR3 length equals 15 residues. Written as DNA, the CDR3 is TGTGCCAGCAGTCATGGGACAGGGCGCGTGGATACGCAGTATTTT. This gives the protein CASSHGTGRVDTQYF.

V is TRBV5-1 and J is TRBJ1-1; 7 bases fit TRBD1. CDR1 is SGHRS and CDR2 is YFSETQ in the germline V gene. J gave up 3 bases and V 5 bases, and 7 bases lay outside the gene matches. The CDR3 spans 14 residues. The DNA for the CDR3 is TGCGCCAGCAGTTACGACAGGGCAGACACTGAAGCTTTCTTT. This codes for CASSYDRADTEAFF.

The chain carries TRBV29-1 and TRBJ1-5, with unresolved D. Trimming shortened V by 4 bases and J by 2 bases, and 15 bases separated the two germline ends. This CDR3 is 15 amino acids long. Germline CDR1 reads SQVTM; CDR2 reads ANQGSEA. CDR3 region: CSVAMGAGRNQPQHF. The DNA for the CDR3 is TGCAGCGTTGCGATGGGTGCAGGTCGCAATCAGCCCCAGCATTTT.

This clonotype has more than one count but fewer than ten. This chain links TRBV7-2 with TRBJ2-7, with D uncertain. V lost 5 bases and J lost 0, with 11 bases in between. Germline lookup yields CDR1 SGHTA and CDR2 FQGNSA. The CDR3 loop spans 14 amino acids. The CDR3 region has the DNA TGTGCCAGCAGCCGCCAGATAAGCTCCTACGAGCAGTACTTC. As protein: CASSRQISSYEQYF.

V usage is TRBV12-3 or TRBV12-4 and J usage is TRBJ2-6; D gene unclear. The V and J ends lost 3 bases and 0 bases respectively, with 12 bases between them. The CDR3 totals 17 residues. For the CDR3, the DNA is TGTGCCAGCAGTTTTCGAGTAGCTAGCTCTGGGGCCAACGTCCTGACTTTC. Translating it yields CASSFRVASSGANVLTF.

This clonotype has a handful of counts. This chain uses TRBV20-1 with TRBJ1-5; no clear D. Germline assignment: CDR1 DFQATT and CDR2 SNEGSKA (reference sequence). The V and J ends lost 0 bases and 2 bases respectively, with 11 bases between them. This CDR3 has 15 residues. DNA for the CDR3: TGCAGTGCTAGAGATTCGGCAGGAGGCAATCAGCCCCAGCATTTT. Its protein is CSARDSAGGNQPQHF.

This clonotype was picked up a small number of times. The V gene is TRBV15, the J gene TRBJ2-2, with 12 nucleotides matching TRBD2. This CDR3 is 16 amino acids long. Germline V gene sequence: CDR1 LNHNV, CDR2 YYDKDF (reference sequence). With 7 bases clipped from V and 2 bases from J, the junction kept 5 bases outside the gene matches. CDR3 in amino acids: CATTPGLAGNTGELFF. The CDR3 nucleotides are TGTGCCACCACTCCGGGACTAGCGGGCAACACCGGGGAGCTGTTTTTT.

This clonotype was detected only a few times. CDR3 bases: TGTGCCAGCAGTTTACGACCCTCGGGTTTTCAGCCCCAGCATTTT. Its translation is CASSLRPSGFQPQHF. The V call is TRBV12-3 or TRBV12-4, the J call TRBJ1-5, with D hard to call. CDR3 length equals 15 residues. V lost 2 bases, J lost 6 bases, and 14 bases lay in between.

At least ten counts were recorded for this clonotype. The gene calls are TRBV5-1 and TRBJ1-4; D gene ambiguous. V lost 0 bases and J 0 bases, leaving 3 bases between the germline ends. Germline CDR1 is SGHRS and CDR2 is YFSETQ. The CDR3 runs 14 residues. This CDR3 is CASSLDATNEKLFF. The CDR3, as DNA: TGCGCCAGCAGCTTGGATGCAACTAATGAAAAACTGTTTTTT.

This chain uses TRBV6-6 with TRBJ1-2; no firm D call. The V end lost 5 bases, the J end lost 4 bases, and 5 bases lay between the germline ends. Germline V gives CDR1 MNHNY, CDR2 SVGAGI (reference sequence). The CDR3 covers 11 residues. The DNA for the CDR3 is TGTGCCAGCAGTCAACTCTATGGCTACACCTTC. This encodes CASSQLYGYTF.

The table lists this clonotype with many counts. The genes are TRBV5-8 and TRBJ1-4, with 7 positions matching TRBD1. The CDR3 has 15 residues. The V gene's germline CDR1 is SGHTS and CDR2 YDEGEE. Germline trimming cut 0 bases from V and 4 bases from J; bases unmatched to any gene: 3. The CDR3 loop reads CASSLAGTDNEKLFF. CDR3 coding DNA: TGTGCCAGCAGCTTGGCCGGGACAGATAATGAAAAACTGTTTTTT. The variable domain in full, completed from reference TRBV5-8 and TRBJ1-4, reads EAGVTQSPTHLIKTRGQQATLRCSPISGHTSVYWYQQALGLGLQFLLWYDEGEERNRGNFPPRFSGRQFPNYSSELNVNALELEDSALYLCASSLAGTDNEKLFFGSGTQLSVL.

This clonotype showed up just a few times. This rearrangement joins TRBV7-9 to TRBJ2-3; TRBD2 aligns across 8 bases. V was pared by 5 bases and J by 2 bases, with 9 bases of the junction left unmatched. Germline V gives CDR1 SEHNR, CDR2 FQNEAQ (reference sequence). The CDR3 spans 16 residues. The CDR3: CASSRREGPSTDTQYF. The CDR3 DNA sequence: TGTGCCAGCAGCCGCCGGGAGGGCCCATCCACAGATACGCAGTATTTT.

This sequence joins TRBV28 and TRBJ1-4, with D perhaps matching TRBD1 (5 bases). Germline V gene sequence: CDR1 MDHEN, CDR2 SYDVKM. V dropped 3 bases and J dropped 3 bases, with 11 bases sitting between them. CDR3 size: 15 residues. CDR3 amino acids: CASSLRGASNEKLFF. DNA for the CDR3: TGTGCCAGCAGTTTGAGGGGCGCGTCTAATGAAAAACTGTTTTTT. The whole variable domain, remainder taken from reference TRBV28 and TRBJ1-4, is DVKVTQSSRYLVKRTGEKVFLECVQDMDHENMFWYRQDPGLGLRLIYFSYDVKMKEKGDIPEGYSVSREKKERFSLILESASTNQTSMYLCASSLRGASNEKLFFGSGTQLSVL.

The chain is built from TRBV18 and TRBJ2-2, with D possibly being TRBD1 (5 bases). The CDR3 is 15 amino acids. In germline, CDR1 is KGHSH, CDR2 LQKENI. The ends were cut back, 5 bases at V and 0 bases at J, with 10 bases in the middle. Here the CDR3 reads CASSATAPNTGELFF. CDR3 nucleotide sequence: TGTGCCAGCTCAGCGACAGCTCCGAACACCGGGGAGCTGTTTTTT.

The chain joins TRBV19 to TRBJ1-1, with 11 bases lining up with TRBD1. Trimming at V came to 5 bases and at J to 5 bases, leaving 10 bases not matched to a gene. The CDR3 extends over 16 amino acids. Looked up from germline, CDR1 is LNHDA and CDR2 is SQIVND (reference sequence). This chain's CDR3 is CASSFVTGTGGTEAFF. The CDR3 bases are TGTGCCAGTAGTTTCGTTACCGGGACAGGGGGGACTGAAGCTTTCTTT.

This clonotype was observed a handful of times. V gene TRBV25-1 combines with J gene TRBJ2-7, with TRBD2 matching over 14 bases. V shed 11 bases, J shed 2 bases, and the junction held 14 bases outside the gene matches. The CDR3 has 17 amino acids. Germline V CDR1 and CDR2: MGHDK, SYGVNS. DNA of the CDR3: TGTGCCTCACGGCAAACCGGGACTAGCGGGAGACCCTACGAGCAGTACTTC. It yields the protein CASRQTGTSGRPYEQYF.

The chain employs TRBV28 and TRBJ2-1, with D unresolved. Trimming removed 4 bases from V and 9 bases from J, with 13 bases in between. Looked up from germline, CDR1 is MDHEN and CDR2 is SYDVKM. CDR3 length equals 13 residues. The CDR3 spells CASSSHPGSEQFF. The CDR3 bases are TGTGCCAGCAGTTCCCACCCAGGCAGTGAGCAGTTCTTC.

This clonotype was detected a few times. The V and J genes are TRBV6-6 and TRBJ2-3; 9 nucleotides line up with TRBD1. Germline V gene sequence: CDR1 MNHNY, CDR2 SVGAGI (reference sequence). The CDR3 consists of 12 residues. J was trimmed by 4 bases and V by 10 bases; bases with no gene match: 3. The CDR3 bases are TGTGCCACGACAGGGGGGGCAGATACGCAGTATTTT. It yields the protein CATTGGADTQYF.